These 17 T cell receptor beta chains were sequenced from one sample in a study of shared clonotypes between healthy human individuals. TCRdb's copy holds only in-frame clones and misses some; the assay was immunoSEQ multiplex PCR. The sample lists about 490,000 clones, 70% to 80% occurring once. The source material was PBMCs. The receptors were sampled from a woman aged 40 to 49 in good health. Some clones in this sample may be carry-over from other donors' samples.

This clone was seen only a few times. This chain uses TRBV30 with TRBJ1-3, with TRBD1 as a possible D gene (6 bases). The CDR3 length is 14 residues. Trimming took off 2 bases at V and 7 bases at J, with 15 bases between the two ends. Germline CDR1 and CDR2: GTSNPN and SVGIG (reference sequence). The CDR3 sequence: CAWSQGGISNTIYF. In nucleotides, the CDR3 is TGTGCCTGGAGTCAAGGGGGGATATCGAACACCATATATTTT. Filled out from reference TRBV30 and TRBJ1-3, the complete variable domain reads SQTIHQWPATLVQPVGSPLSLECTVEGTSNPNLYWYRQAAGRGLQLLFYSVGIGQISSEVPQNLSASRPQDRQFILSSKKLLLSDSGFYLCAWSQGGISNTIYFGEGSWLTVV.

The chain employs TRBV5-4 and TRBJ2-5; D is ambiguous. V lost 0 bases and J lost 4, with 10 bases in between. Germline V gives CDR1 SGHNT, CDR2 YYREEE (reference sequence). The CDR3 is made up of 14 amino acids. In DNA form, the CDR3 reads TGTGCCAGCAGCTTGGGGTCGGGCCGAGAGACCCAGTACTTC. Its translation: CASSLGSGRETQYF. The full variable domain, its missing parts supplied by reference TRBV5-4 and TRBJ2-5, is ETGVTQSPTHLIKTRGQQVTLRCSSQSGHNTVSWYQQALGQGPQFIFQYYREEENGRGNFPPRFSGLQFPNYSSELNVNALELDDSALYLCASSLGSGRETQYFGPGTRLLVL.

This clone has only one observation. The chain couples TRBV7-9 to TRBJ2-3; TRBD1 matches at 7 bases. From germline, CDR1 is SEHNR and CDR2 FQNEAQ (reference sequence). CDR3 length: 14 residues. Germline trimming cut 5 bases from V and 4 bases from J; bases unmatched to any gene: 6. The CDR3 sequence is CASSQGQVADTQYF. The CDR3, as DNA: TGTGCCAGCAGCCAAGGACAGGTTGCAGATACGCAGTATTTT.

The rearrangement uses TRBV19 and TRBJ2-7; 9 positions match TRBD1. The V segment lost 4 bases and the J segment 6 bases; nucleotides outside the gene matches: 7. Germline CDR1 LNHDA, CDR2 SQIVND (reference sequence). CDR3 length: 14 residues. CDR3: CASSTNTGGFEQYF. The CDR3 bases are TGTGCCAGTAGTACCAACACAGGGGGCTTCGAGCAGTACTTC.

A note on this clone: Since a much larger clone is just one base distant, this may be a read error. This CDR3 reads CASSLEYEQYF. CDR3 nucleotide sequence: TGTGCCAGCAGCTTAGAATACGAGCAGTACTTC. V is TRBV7-8 and J is TRBJ2-7, with D unresolved. CDR1 and CDR2 from the germline V gene are SGHVS and FQNEAQ. Trimming left V 1 base short and J 4 bases short, with 2 bases between. This CDR3 contains 11 residues.

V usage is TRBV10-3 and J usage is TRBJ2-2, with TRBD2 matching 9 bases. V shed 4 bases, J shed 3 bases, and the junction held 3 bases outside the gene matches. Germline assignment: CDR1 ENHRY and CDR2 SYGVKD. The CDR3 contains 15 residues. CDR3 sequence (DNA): TGTGCCATCAGTGTATTAGCGGGAGACACCGGGGAGCTGTTTTTT. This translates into CAISVLAGDTGELFF.

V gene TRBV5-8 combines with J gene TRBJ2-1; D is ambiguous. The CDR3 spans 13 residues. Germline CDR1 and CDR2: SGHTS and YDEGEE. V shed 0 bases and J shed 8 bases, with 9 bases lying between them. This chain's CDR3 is CASSLVSADEQFF. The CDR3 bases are TGTGCCAGCAGCTTGGTATCCGCGGATGAGCAGTTCTTC.

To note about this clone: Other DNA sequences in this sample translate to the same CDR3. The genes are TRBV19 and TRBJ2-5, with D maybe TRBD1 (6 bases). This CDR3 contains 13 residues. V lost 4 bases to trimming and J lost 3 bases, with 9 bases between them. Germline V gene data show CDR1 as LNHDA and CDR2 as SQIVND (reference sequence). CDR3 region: CASSTDREETQYF. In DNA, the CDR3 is TGTGCCAGTAGTACGGACAGAGAAGAGACCCAGTACTTC.

CDR3 residues: CASRRESGGNTIYF. In DNA, the CDR3 is TGTGCCAGCAGAAGGGAGAGTGGTGGAAACACCATATATTTT. The chain recombines TRBV2 with TRBJ1-3; D gene unclear. This CDR3 contains 14 residues. Germline values: CDR1 SNHLY, CDR2 FYNNEI. Trimming cost V 6 bases and J 3 bases, with 12 bases left between them.

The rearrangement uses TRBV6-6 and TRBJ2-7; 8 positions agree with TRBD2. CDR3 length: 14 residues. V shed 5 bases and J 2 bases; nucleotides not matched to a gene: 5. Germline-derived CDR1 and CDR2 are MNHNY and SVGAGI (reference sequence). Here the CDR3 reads CASSLLAVPYEQYF. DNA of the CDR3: TGTGCCAGCAGTCTACTAGCGGTTCCCTACGAGCAGTACTTC.

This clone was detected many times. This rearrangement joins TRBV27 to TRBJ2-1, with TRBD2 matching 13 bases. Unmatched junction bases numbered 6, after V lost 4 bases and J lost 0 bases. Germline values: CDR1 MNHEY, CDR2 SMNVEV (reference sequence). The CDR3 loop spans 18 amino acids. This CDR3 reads CASSSSGTSGVSYNEQFF. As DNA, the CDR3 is TGTGCCAGCAGTTCGTCCGGGACTAGCGGGGTCTCCTACAATGAGCAGTTCTTC.

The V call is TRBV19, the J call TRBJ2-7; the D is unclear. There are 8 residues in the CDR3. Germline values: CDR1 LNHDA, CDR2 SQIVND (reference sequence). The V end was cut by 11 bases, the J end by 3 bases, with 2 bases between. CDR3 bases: TGTGCCCACTACGAGCAGTACTTC. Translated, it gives CAHYEQYF.

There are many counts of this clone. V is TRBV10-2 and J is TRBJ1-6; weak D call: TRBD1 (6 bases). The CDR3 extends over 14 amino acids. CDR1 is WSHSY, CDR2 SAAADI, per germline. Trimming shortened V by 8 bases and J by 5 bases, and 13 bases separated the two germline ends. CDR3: CASLGYRDNSPLHF. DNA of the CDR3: TGCGCCAGCTTAGGTTACAGGGATAATTCACCCCTCCACTTT.

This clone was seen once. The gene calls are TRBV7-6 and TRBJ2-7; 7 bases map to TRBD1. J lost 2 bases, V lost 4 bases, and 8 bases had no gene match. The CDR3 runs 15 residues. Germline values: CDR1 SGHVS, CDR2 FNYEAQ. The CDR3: CASSSGTGATYEQYF. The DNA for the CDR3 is TGTGCCAGCAGCTCCGGAACAGGGGCAACCTACGAGCAGTACTTC.

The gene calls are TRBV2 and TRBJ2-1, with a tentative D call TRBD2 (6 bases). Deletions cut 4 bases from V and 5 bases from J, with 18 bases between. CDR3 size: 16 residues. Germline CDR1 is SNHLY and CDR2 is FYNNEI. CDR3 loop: CASSASRRDRNNEQFF. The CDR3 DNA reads TGTGCCAGCAGTGCCAGTCGGCGGGATAGGAACAATGAGCAGTTCTTC.

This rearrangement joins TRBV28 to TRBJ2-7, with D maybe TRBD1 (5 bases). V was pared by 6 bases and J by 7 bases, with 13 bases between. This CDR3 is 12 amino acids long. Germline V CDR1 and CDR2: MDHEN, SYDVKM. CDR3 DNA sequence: TGTGCCAGCAGGGACGGAGCAGGGGAGCAGTACTTC. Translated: CASRDGAGEQYF.

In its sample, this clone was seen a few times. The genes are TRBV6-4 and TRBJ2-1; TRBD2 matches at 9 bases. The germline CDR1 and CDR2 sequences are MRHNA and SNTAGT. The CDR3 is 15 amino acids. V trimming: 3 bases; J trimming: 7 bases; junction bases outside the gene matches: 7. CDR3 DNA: TGTGCCAGCAGTGAGGTTAGCGGGAGTGGAAATGAGCAGTTCTTC. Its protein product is CASSEVSGSGNEQFF.